This is a list of T cell receptor beta chains from one sample in a study of cytomegalovirus exposure and HLA in healthy donors. TCRdb's table, derived via immunoSEQ multiplex PCR, lists solely in-frame clones and lacks some. Of more than 65,000 clones in the sample, about 95% were seen once. The sample consisted of PBMCs. The receptors were sampled from a woman aged 18 to 35 in good health and CMV-seronegative. The CDR3 runs from the conserved cysteine through the conserved F or W. The D gene is left open where the match is weak. Rows give clone size only sometimes, using once, few, many, or a class for an expanded clone.

v_call: TRBV7-9; clone_size: .; j_call: TRBJ2-1; d_call: TRBD2; cdr3_nt: TGTGCCAGCAGCTTAGACGCGTCTAGCGGGAGTTTTTCCTACAATGAGCAGTTCTTC; cdr3_aa: CASSLDASSGSFSYNEQFF
v_call: TRBV29-1; clone_size: once; j_call: TRBJ1-3; d_call: .; cdr3_nt: TGCAGCGCGAGCGAGGGGGGGTCAGGAAACACCATATATTTT; cdr3_aa: CSASEGGSGNTIYF
v_call: TRBV6-1; clone_size: .; j_call: TRBJ1-2; d_call: TRBD1; cdr3_nt: TGTGCCAGCGCGGGACAGGGTGTATTTCGGTATGGCTACACCTTC; cdr3_aa: CASAGQGVFRYGYTF
v_call: TRBV4-1; clone_size: .; j_call: TRBJ2-6; d_call: .; cdr3_nt: TGCGCCAGCAGCCAAGAAGACAGCTCTGGGGCCAACGTCCTGACTTTC; cdr3_aa: CASSQEDSSGANVLTF
v_call: TRBV27; clone_size: .; j_call: TRBJ2-1; d_call: .; cdr3_nt: TGTGCCAGCAGTTCGCGGCGGAGCTCCTACAATGAGCAGTTCTTC; cdr3_aa: CASSSRRSSYNEQFF
v_call: TRBV13; clone_size: .; j_call: TRBJ2-3; d_call: TRBD1; cdr3_nt: TGTGCCAGCAGCCGCGACAGGGGACAAAATGGCCGGGGAGATACGCAGTATTTT; cdr3_aa: CASSRDRGQNGRGDTQYF
v_call: TRBV5-4; clone_size: .; j_call: TRBJ2-6; d_call: TRBD1; cdr3_nt: TGTGCCAGCAGCTCGGGACAGGGAAGTGGGGCCAACGTCCTGACTTTC; cdr3_aa: CASSSGQGSGANVLTF
v_call: TRBV13; clone_size: .; j_call: TRBJ2-7; d_call: .; cdr3_nt: TGTGCCAGCAGCTCCCTCCAGACTTCCTACGAGCAGTACTTC; cdr3_aa: CASSSLQTSYEQYF
v_call: TRBV18; clone_size: .; j_call: TRBJ1-4; d_call: TRBD1; cdr3_nt: TGTGCCAGCTCCTACACAGGGGCGGGGCTGTTTTTT; cdr3_aa: CASSYTGAGLFF
v_call: TRBV18; clone_size: once; j_call: TRBJ1-6; d_call: .; cdr3_nt: TGTGCCAGCTCACCAGAATTGGGGGGAACACCCCTCCACTTT; cdr3_aa: CASSPELGGTPLHF
v_call: TRBV6-1; clone_size: .; j_call: TRBJ2-3; d_call: .; cdr3_nt: TGTGCCAGCGAGGAGGGCGGGGCGCCGCCGGGGACGCAGTATTTT; cdr3_aa: CASEEGGAPPGTQYF